Listed below are T cell receptor beta chains from one sample, sequenced in a study of PD-L1 blockade in urothelial cancer. TCRdb keeps only in-frame clones here, not all; method: immunoSEQ multiplex PCR. The table records 40,000 to 45,000 clones, roughly 85% of them present only once. Sequenced material: PBMCs, taken around atezolizumab (anti-PD-L1) treatment. The receptors originated from a man in his fifties or sixties with urothelial cancer. Both conserved end residues are part of each CDR3. A D gene is named only where the DNA matches it firmly. Size tells how often a clone was seen (once, few, many) or the class of an expanded clone, and some rows leave it out.

TGTGCCAGCAGTCCCGGGCCCAGGGCCCGTCAGCCCCAGCATTTT	CASSPGPRARQPQHF	TRBV6-1	TRBJ1-5	NA	few
TGTGCCAGCATGTCACTACGGGGGGGAGAGACCCAGTACTTC	CASMSLRGGETQYF	TRBV5-6	TRBJ2-5	TRBD2	NA
TGTGCCAGCAGCTTAAACGGGGAGACCCAGTACTTC	CASSLNGETQYF	TRBV11-3	TRBJ2-5	NA	NA
TGTGCCAGCAGCGTCCAACAGGGGGCGTGGAATGAGCAGTTCTTC	CASSVQQGAWNEQFF	TRBV9	TRBJ2-1	TRBD1	NA
TGTGCCAGCAGTCGAGACAGTTCCTACAATGAGCAGTTCTTC	CASSRDSSYNEQFF	TRBV6-1	TRBJ2-1	NA	NA
TGTGCCAGCAGTTCCCAGACAGGGGTCACAGATACGCAGTATTTT	CASSSQTGVTDTQYF	TRBV28	TRBJ2-3	TRBD1	NA
TGTGCCAGTAGGGGGACAGGACGAAACACCATATATTTT	CASRGTGRNTIYF	TRBV19	TRBJ1-3	TRBD1	once
TGTGCCAGCACCCTTTCCGGGACCGGGGAGCTGTTTTTT	CASTLSGTGELFF	TRBV2	TRBJ2-2	NA	NA
TGTGCCAGCAGCCAAGATCTTGTAGGACGGAAGGGGGCCCTCCACTTT	CASSQDLVGRKGALHF	TRBV4-2	TRBJ1-6	NA	NA
TGTGCCTGGAGTGTCGACAGAAATCAGCCCCAGCATTTT	CAWSVDRNQPQHF	TRBV30	TRBJ1-5	NA	few
TGTGCCAGCAGCCACCTCGGACTGGGTGGGGAGCAGTACTTC	CASSHLGLGGEQYF	TRBV14	TRBJ2-7	NA	NA
TGTGCCAGTAGTATAGGCGGGGGGGCCAACGTCCTGACTTTC	CASSIGGGANVLTF	TRBV19	TRBJ2-6	NA	NA
TGTGCCAGCAGCCAAGATGGAGAAGAGACCCAGTACTTC	CASSQDGEETQYF	TRBV4-2	TRBJ2-5	NA	NA
TGTGCCAGTAGTACCGGACAGGGTGTTGGATATGGCTACACCTTC	CASSTGQGVGYGYTF	TRBV19	TRBJ1-2	TRBD1	NA
TGTGCCACCTCCGAGGGGGTCCAGGAGACCCAGTACTTC	CATSEGVQETQYF	TRBV6-1	TRBJ2-5	NA	NA
TGTGCCAGCAGCGCCGGGGTAATATCACCCCTCCACTTT	CASSAGVISPLHF	TRBV7-9	TRBJ1-6	NA	NA
TGTGCCAGCAGCTTAATAGGGGGCGATTTCTACAATGAGCAGTTCTTC	CASSLIGGDFYNEQFF	TRBV7-6	TRBJ2-1	TRBD1	NA
TGTGCCAGCAGCGCCCAGGATAATTCACCCCTCCACTTT	CASSAQDNSPLHF	TRBV5-5	TRBJ1-6	NA	NA
TGTGCCAGTAGTACGACAGGGGGGCTGCTTTATGGCTACACCTTC	CASSTTGGLLYGYTF	TRBV19	TRBJ1-2	TRBD1	NA
TGCAGCGTTGGGGGAGGGAACTCTGAAGCTTTCTTT	CSVGGGNSEAFF	TRBV29-1	TRBJ1-1	NA	NA
TGTGCCAGCAGCTTGCGACAGTGGGAGCTGTTTTTT	CASSLRQWELFF	TRBV11-2	TRBJ2-2	NA	NA
TGTGCCAGCTCAAAAATCCAGGGGTCCTACGAGCAGTACTTC	CASSKIQGSYEQYF	TRBV2	TRBJ2-7	NA	NA
TGTGCCTGGGAGGGACAGGGCGGTCAGCCCCAGCATTTT	CAWEGQGGQPQHF	TRBV30	TRBJ1-5	TRBD1	NA
TGTGCCAGCAGTTTTCTCTCCCAGGCTGAAGCTTTCTTT	CASSFLSQAEAFF	TRBV28	TRBJ1-1	NA	NA
TGTGCCACCGCAGGGGACAGGGACTACAATGAGCAGTTCTTC	CATAGDRDYNEQFF	TRBV19	TRBJ2-1	TRBD1	NA
TGTGCCAGTAGTATCGGGGGGGCAGTCTACAATGAGCAGTTCTTC	CASSIGGAVYNEQFF	TRBV19	TRBJ2-1	TRBD2	NA
TGTGCCAGCAAAACCGGGGGGAACACCGGGGAGCTGTTTTTT	CASKTGGNTGELFF	TRBV7-3	TRBJ2-2	NA	NA
TGTGCCAGCAGTTACGGAGAGTACCAAGAGACCCAGTACTTC	CASSYGEYQETQYF	TRBV6-6	TRBJ2-5	NA	once
TGTGCCAGCAGCTTGGTCAGGACAGGGGGTGCTGAGCAGTTCTTC	CASSLVRTGGAEQFF	TRBV5-6	TRBJ2-1	TRBD1	NA
TGTGCCTGGAGTGCGACCGACAGGGCTGAAGCTTTCTTT	CAWSATDRAEAFF	TRBV30	TRBJ1-1	TRBD1	NA
TGCGCCAGCAGCCAAGATGCCCGGTTGGGAGGCGAGCAGTACTTC	CASSQDARLGGEQYF	TRBV4-1	TRBJ2-7	NA	once
TGCGCCAGCAGCCTATCCAGGGGGGTGAACACTGAAGCTTTCTTT	CASSLSRGVNTEAFF	TRBV10-1	TRBJ1-1	TRBD1	NA
TGTGCCTGGAGCAAAGCCCTCTTAGAGGATGAGCAGTTCTTC	CAWSKALLEDEQFF	TRBV30	TRBJ2-1	NA	NA
TGTGCCAGTTGGGACAGGGATGGAAACACCATATATTTT	CASWDRDGNTIYF	TRBV19	TRBJ1-3	TRBD1	few
TGCGCCAGAACTAGGCACAGGGAGCGCGAGACCCAGTACTTC	CARTRHRERETQYF	TRBV5-1	TRBJ2-5	NA	NA
TGTGCCAGCTGGACAGGTTGGGCTAATGAAAAACTGTTTTTT	CASWTGWANEKLFF	TRBV6-1	TRBJ1-4	TRBD1	NA
TGTGCCAGCTCGTACCGGGGGAACACTGAAGCTTTCTTT	CASSYRGNTEAFF	TRBV7-6	TRBJ1-1	NA	NA
TGTGCCAGCGGCCGAGGGGGCGAGAACACTGAAGCTTTCTTT	CASGRGGENTEAFF	TRBV21-1	TRBJ1-1	NA	NA
TGCGCCAGCAGCTTGGCTGCAGCGCGTTCTTCCGAAGCTTTCTTT	CASSLAAARSSEAFF	TRBV5-1	TRBJ1-1	NA	NA
TGTGCCAGCAGCCCGGGGGGCAGCTCCTACGAGCAGTACTTC	CASSPGGSSYEQYF	TRBV11-2	TRBJ2-7	NA	once
TGTGCCGCCCGGGACAGGGGACGCGAGCAGTACTTC	CAARDRGREQYF	TRBV6-1	TRBJ2-7	TRBD1	NA
TGTGCCAGCAGGGTATCCCAGGGGGCAGGTTCACCCCTCCACTTT	CASRVSQGAGSPLHF	TRBV6-5	TRBJ1-6	TRBD1	NA
TGTGCCAGCAGCCGCCGGACAGGGACGGGAGAGACCCAGTACTTC	CASSRRTGTGETQYF	TRBV5-8	TRBJ2-5	TRBD1	NA
TGTGCCAGCAGTTTCTCAGATAATTCACCCCTCCACTTT	CASSFSDNSPLHF	TRBV27	TRBJ1-6	NA	NA
TGTGCCAGCTCACCTATGACAGGGAACTATGGCTACACCTTC	CASSPMTGNYGYTF	TRBV18	TRBJ1-2	TRBD1	NA
TGTGCCAGTAGTACGCAGGCCAATCAGCCCCAGCATTTT	CASSTQANQPQHF	TRBV19	TRBJ1-5	NA	few